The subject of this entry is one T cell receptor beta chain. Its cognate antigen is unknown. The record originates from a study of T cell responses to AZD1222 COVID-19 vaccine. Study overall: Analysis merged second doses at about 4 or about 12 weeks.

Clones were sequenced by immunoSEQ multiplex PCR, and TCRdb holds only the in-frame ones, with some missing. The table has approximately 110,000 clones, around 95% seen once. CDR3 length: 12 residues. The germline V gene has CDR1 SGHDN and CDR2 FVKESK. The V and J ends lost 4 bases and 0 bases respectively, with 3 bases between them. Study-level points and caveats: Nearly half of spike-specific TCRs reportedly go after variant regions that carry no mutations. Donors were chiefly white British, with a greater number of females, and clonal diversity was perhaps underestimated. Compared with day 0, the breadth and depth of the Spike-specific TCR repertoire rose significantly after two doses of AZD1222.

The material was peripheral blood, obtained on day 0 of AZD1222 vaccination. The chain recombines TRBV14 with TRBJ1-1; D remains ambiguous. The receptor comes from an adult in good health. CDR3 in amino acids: CASSLMNTEAFF. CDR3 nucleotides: TGTGCCAGCAGCCTAATGAACACTGAAGCTTTCTTT. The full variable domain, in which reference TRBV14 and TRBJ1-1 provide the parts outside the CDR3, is EAGVTQFPSHSVIEKGQTVTLRCDPISGHDNLYWYRRVMGKEIKFLLHFVKESKQDESGMPNNRFLAERTGGTYSTLKVQPAELEDSGVYFCASSLMNTEAFFGQGTRLTVV.